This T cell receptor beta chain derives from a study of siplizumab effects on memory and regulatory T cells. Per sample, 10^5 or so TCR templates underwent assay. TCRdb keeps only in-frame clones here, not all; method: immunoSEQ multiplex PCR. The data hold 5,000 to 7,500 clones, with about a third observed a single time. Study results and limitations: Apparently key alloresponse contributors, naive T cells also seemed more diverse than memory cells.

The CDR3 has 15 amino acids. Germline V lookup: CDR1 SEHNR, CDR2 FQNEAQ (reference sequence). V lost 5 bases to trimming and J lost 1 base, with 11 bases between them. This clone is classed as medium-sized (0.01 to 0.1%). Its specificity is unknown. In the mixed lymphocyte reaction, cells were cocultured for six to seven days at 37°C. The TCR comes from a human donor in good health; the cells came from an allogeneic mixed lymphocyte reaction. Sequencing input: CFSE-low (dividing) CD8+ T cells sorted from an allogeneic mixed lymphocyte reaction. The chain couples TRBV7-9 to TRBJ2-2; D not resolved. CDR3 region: CASSLTVGNTGELFF. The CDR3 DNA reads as TGTGCCAGCAGCCTGACGGTCGGGAACACCGGGGAGCTGTTTTTT.